This TCR beta chain was captured in a study of T cell responses to AZD1222 COVID-19 vaccine. Study overall: It was second doses at about 4 or about 12 weeks that were pooled. Findings of the study overall: Spike-specific TCR breadth and depth were elevated following two AZD1222 doses. Only five to seven individuals given AZD1222 were seropositive at baseline. Close to half of all spike-specific TCRs reportedly target regions of the variants that are unmutated.

Profiled with immunoSEQ multiplex PCR; TCRdb holds only in-frame clones, not every one. The repertoire holds about 86,000 clones, approximately 80% seen once, with 21% in the top ten. The CDR3 has 11 amino acids. V lost 5 bases and J lost 4, with 6 bases in between. The germline CDR1 and CDR2 sequences are MNHNY and SVGAGI (reference sequence). In regard to this clone: Its specificity is not known.

The sequence came from an adult in good health. The sample was peripheral blood, taken on day 0 of AZD1222 vaccination. The chain recombines TRBV6-6 with TRBJ2-7, with no clear D. The CDR3 DNA reads TGTGCCAGCAGTGGCGCTTACGAGCAGTACTTC. Translated, it gives CASSGAYEQYF.